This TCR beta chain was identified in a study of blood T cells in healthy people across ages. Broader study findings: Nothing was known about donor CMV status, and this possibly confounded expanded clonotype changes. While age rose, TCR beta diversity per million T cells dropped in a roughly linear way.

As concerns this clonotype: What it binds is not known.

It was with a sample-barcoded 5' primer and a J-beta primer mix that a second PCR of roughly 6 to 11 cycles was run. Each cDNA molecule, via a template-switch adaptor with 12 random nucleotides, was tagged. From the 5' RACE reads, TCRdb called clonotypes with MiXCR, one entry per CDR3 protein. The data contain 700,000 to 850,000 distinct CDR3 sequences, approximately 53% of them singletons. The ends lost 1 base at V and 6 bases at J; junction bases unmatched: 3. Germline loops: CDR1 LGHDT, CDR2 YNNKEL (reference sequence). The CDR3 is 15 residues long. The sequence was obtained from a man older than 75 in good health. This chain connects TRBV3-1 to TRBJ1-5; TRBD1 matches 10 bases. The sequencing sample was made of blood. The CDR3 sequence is CASSQGQGASQPQHF. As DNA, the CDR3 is TGTGCCAGCAGCCAAGGACAGGGGGCAAGTCAGCCCCAGCATTTT. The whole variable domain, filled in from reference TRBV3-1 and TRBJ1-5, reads DTAVSQTPKYLVTQMGNDKSIKCEQNLGHDTMYWYKQDSKKFLKIMFSYNNKELIINETVPNRFSPKSPDKAHLNLHINSLELGDSAVYFCASSQGQGASQPQHFGDGTRLSIL.